This T cell receptor (beta chain) was found in a study of T cells in severe cutaneous drug reactions. Study at large: Collected from acute- or recovery-stage patients: blister fluids/cells and PBMC.

Bulk and single-cell libraries used iRepertoire multiplex PCR with TCR subtype-specific primers. With the multiplex PCR reads reprocessed, TCRdb shows one record per CDR3 protein and no DNA. The listing contains 300 to 400 distinct CDR3 sequences. This clonotype counts as medium-sized by frequency. This CDR3 contains 13 residues. Per the germline V gene, CDR1 is SEHNR and CDR2 is FQNEAQ (reference sequence). Carbamazepine had induced Stevens-Johnson syndrome or toxic epidermal necrolysis in the sequenced donors. Blood repertoires came from about 5 Han Chinese and about 6 European CBZ-SJS/TEN patients.

The gene calls are TRBV7-9 and TRBJ1-1; TCRdb's D gene call, TRBD1, goes unchecked for lack of DNA. Sequencing used PBMCs. This clonotype was sampled from a human donor with Stevens-Johnson syndrome, a severe cutaneous drug reaction. Here the CDR3 reads CASSLGQLSEAFF.